This is a list of T cell receptor beta chains from one sample in a study of cytomegalovirus exposure and HLA in healthy donors. Assay used: immunoSEQ multiplex PCR; TCRdb lists only in-frame clones, some missing. The sample yields some 67,000 clones, 65% to 85% seen once. The sequenced sample consisted of PBMCs. The receptors were gathered from a woman in her twenties or thirties in good health and CMV-seronegative. Both conserved end residues are part of each CDR3. A D gene is named only where the DNA matches it firmly. A row's size may be missing; if present it is once, few, many or a size class.

TGTGCCAGCAGCGTAGAGGTGGACTCATATAACTATGGCTACACCTTC	CASSVEVDSYNYGYTF	NA	TRBJ1-2	NA	TRBV9
TGTGCCAGCAGTGAAGCAGTCGGGGGGGCAGGGCGGTCCTACGAGCAGTACTTC	CASSEAVGGAGRSYEQYF	TRBD2	TRBJ2-7	NA	TRBV6-1
TGTGCCAGCAGCTTAGGGGGGGGGAACACTGAAGCTTTCTTT	CASSLGGGNTEAFF	NA	TRBJ1-1	NA	TRBV11-2
TGCGCCAGCAGCCCGCGGACAGGCAACTATGGCTACACCTTC	CASSPRTGNYGYTF	TRBD1	TRBJ1-2	NA	TRBV5-1
TGTGCCAGCTCACCAATGGGGGCAGGTGCTGGAAACACCATATATTTT	CASSPMGAGAGNTIYF	NA	TRBJ1-3	once	TRBV18
TGTGCCAGCAGTGAAGCGCGCTATCCCGGCACAGATACGCAGTATTTT	CASSEARYPGTDTQYF	NA	TRBJ2-3	NA	TRBV6-1
TGTGCCAGTAGTATAGGCAGAAGCTCTGGGGCCAACGTCCTGACTTTC	CASSIGRSSGANVLTF	NA	TRBJ2-6	NA	TRBV19
TGTGCCAGCAGCCGACAGACAGGGACGAACCAGCCCCAGCATTTT	CASSRQTGTNQPQHF	TRBD1	TRBJ1-5	NA	TRBV9
TGCTCCAGCAGCCGCGGGACCGAAGTTTCCTACGAGCAGTACTTC	CSSSRGTEVSYEQYF	NA	TRBJ2-7	once	TRBV5-1
TGTGCCAGCAGTTTATCGAACAGGGGAACCTACGAGCAGTACTTC	CASSLSNRGTYEQYF	TRBD1	TRBJ2-7	NA	TRBV27
TGTGCCAGCACGGACCCCGGGGGTCGAAATGAAGCTTTCTTT	CASTDPGGRNEAFF	NA	TRBJ1-1	NA	TRBV6-5
TGTGCCAGCAGTCAGACAGGCTCGCCCTCCTATAATTCACCCCTCCACTTT	CASSQTGSPSYNSPLHF	NA	TRBJ1-6	once	TRBV25-1
TGTGCCAGCAGCCCTTGGGACAGCTCCTACGAGCAGTACTTC	CASSPWDSSYEQYF	TRBD1	TRBJ2-7	NA	TRBV11-3
TGTGCCAGCAACCCTCATGCAGGGGGCTCTGGGGCCAACGTCCTGACTTTC	CASNPHAGGSGANVLTF	TRBD1	TRBJ2-6	NA	TRBV27
TGTGCCAGCAGCGTAGTAGCGGGGGGAAGCACAGATACGCAGTATTTT	CASSVVAGGSTDTQYF	TRBD2	TRBJ2-3	NA	TRBV9
TGTGCCAGTAGAACCACCTTTTTCCCAGGGGGCTATGGCTACACCTTC	CASRTTFFPGGYGYTF	TRBD1	TRBJ1-2	NA	TRBV19
TGCGCCAGCAGCCAAGAGAGGAGACTAGCGGGGGGGACCACAGATACGCAGTATTTT	CASSQERRLAGGTTDTQYF	TRBD2	TRBJ2-3	NA	TRBV4-3
TGTGCCAGCAGTCCCCCGGAGTGGGACACTGAAGCTTTCTTT	CASSPPEWDTEAFF	NA	TRBJ1-1	NA	TRBV6-6
TGCGCCAGCAGACTGACTAGCAATGAGCAGTTCTTC	CASRLTSNEQFF	NA	TRBJ2-1	NA	TRBV5-1
TGTGCCAGCAGCTCAATACAGGGTCGGGGCACCGGGGAGCTGTTTTTT	CASSSIQGRGTGELFF	NA	TRBJ2-2	NA	TRBV7-6
TGTGCCAGCAGCCCGACTAGCGGGGGTGAGACCCAGTACTTC	CASSPTSGGETQYF	TRBD2	TRBJ2-5	NA	TRBV7-9
TGTGCCAGCACTCAAGACAGGGGCGACTATGGCTACACCTTC	CASTQDRGDYGYTF	TRBD1	TRBJ1-2	once	TRBV19
TGTGCCAGCAGCCCCGCCGGGACAGGGGGCATGTATGAGCAGTTCTTC	CASSPAGTGGMYEQFF	TRBD1	TRBJ2-1	NA	TRBV13
TGTGCCAGCAGCGTAGGAGGCACCCGGGGCACTGAAGCTTTCTTT	CASSVGGTRGTEAFF	NA	TRBJ1-1	NA	TRBV9
TGTGCCAGCAGCCGGACTAGCGGGAACACCGGGGAGCTGTTTTTT	CASSRTSGNTGELFF	TRBD2	TRBJ2-2	NA	TRBV14
TGTGCCGGCAGCCACGCTTCCTACGAGCAGTACTTC	CAGSHASYEQYF	NA	TRBJ2-7	NA	TRBV28
TGTGCCAATTTGGTCAGGGTGTCAGGCTACACCTTC	CANLVRVSGYTF	NA	TRBJ1-2	NA	TRBV2
TGTTCCAGCAGCTTAGAACAGGTAGCTAACTATGGCTACACCTTC	CSSSLEQVANYGYTF	NA	TRBJ1-2	NA	TRBV7-9
TGTGCCAGCAGTGACTCGCGGACAGGGGTCGATGAGCAGTTCTTC	CASSDSRTGVDEQFF	TRBD1	TRBJ2-1	few	TRBV6-4
TGTGCCAGCAGTTCCGGGACACTTAACTACAATGAGCAGTTCTTC	CASSSGTLNYNEQFF	NA	TRBJ2-1	NA	TRBV27
TGTGCCAGCAGCTTGGAGGGTAGTAACAGGGGGCTTAGCAATCAGCCCCAGCATTTT	CASSLEGSNRGLSNQPQHF	TRBD1	TRBJ1-5	once	TRBV7-9
TGTGCTAGTGCCCTTACAGGGCGGAACACTGAAGCTTTCTTT	CASALTGRNTEAFF	NA	TRBJ1-1	NA	TRBV12-5